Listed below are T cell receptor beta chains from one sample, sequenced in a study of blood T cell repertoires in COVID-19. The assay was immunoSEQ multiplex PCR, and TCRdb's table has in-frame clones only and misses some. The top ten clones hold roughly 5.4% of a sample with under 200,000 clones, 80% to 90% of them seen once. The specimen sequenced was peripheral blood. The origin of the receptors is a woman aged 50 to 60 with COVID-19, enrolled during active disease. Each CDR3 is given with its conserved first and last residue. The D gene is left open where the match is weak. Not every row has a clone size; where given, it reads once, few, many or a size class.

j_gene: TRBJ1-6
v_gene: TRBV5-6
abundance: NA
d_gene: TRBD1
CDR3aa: CASSWGQGGNSPLHF
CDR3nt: TGTGCCAGCAGCTGGGGACAGGGGGGGAATTCACCCCTCCACTTT

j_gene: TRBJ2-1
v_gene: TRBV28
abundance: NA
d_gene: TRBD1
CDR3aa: CASSSQGAGYNEQFF
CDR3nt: TGTGCCAGCAGCTCCCAGGGGGCTGGATACAATGAGCAGTTCTTC

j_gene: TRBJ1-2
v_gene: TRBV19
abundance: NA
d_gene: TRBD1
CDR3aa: CASSLQGAPPLGYTF
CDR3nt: TGTGCCAGTAGTTTACAGGGGGCGCCGCCCTTGGGCTACACCTTC

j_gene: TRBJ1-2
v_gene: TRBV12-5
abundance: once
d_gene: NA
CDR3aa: CASGRAGVDYGYTF
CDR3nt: TGTGCTAGTGGTAGGGCAGGGGTAGACTATGGCTACACCTTC

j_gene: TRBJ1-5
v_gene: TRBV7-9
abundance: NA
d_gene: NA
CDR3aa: CASNEGDGNQPQHF
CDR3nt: TGTGCCAGCAATGAAGGGGATGGCAATCAGCCCCAGCATTTT

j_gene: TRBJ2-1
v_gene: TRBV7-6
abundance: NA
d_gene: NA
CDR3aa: CASSLTPFEQFF
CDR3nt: TGTGCCAGCAGCTTAACTCCCTTTGAGCAGTTCTTC

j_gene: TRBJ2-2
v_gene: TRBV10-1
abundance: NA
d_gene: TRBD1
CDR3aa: CASSEEPGTANTGELFF
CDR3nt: TGCGCCAGCAGTGAGGAACCCGGGACAGCCAACACCGGGGAGCTGTTTTTT

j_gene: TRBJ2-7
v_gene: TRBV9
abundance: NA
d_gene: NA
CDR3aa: CASTPGEGGYEQYF
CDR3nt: TGTGCCAGCACCCCTGGGGAAGGGGGCTACGAGCAGTACTTC

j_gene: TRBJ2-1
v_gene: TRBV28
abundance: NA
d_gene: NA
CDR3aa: CASSSPAGEGQFF
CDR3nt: TGTGCCAGCAGTTCGCCGGCGGGCGAGGGGCAGTTCTTC

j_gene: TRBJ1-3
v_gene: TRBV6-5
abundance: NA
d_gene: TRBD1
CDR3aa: CATSTGYGGNTIYF
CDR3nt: TGTGCCACCTCGACAGGGTACGGTGGAAACACCATATATTTT